These 30 T cell receptor beta chains share one sample of origin, sequenced in a study of response to subunit inactivated influenza vaccine. TCRdb independently ran MiXCR on the RT-PCR reads; one entry per CDR3 protein. The sample lists 500,000 or so distinct CDR3 sequences, approximately 17% occurring once. Sequenced material: CD4+ T cells sorted from PBMCs, taken around 25 months after vaccination. These receptor sequences come from a man aged 45 to 70 who received an inactivated influenza vaccine.

This clonotype appeared a few times. In DNA, the CDR3 is TGTGCCAGTTACAAACGGACAGGATCGAACACCGGGGAGCTGTTTTTT. The encoded protein is CASYKRTGSNTGELFF. The V call is TRBV28, the J call TRBJ2-2; 7 positions agree with TRBD1. The V gene's germline CDR1 is MDHEN and CDR2 SYDVKM. The junction had 10 bases not matched to a gene; V was cut back by 9 bases and J by 0 bases. This CDR3 has 16 residues.

This sequence joins TRBV13 and TRBJ2-1; 9 bases agree with TRBD1. CDR1 PRHDT and CDR2 FYEKMQ come from the germline V gene (reference sequence). There are 15 residues in the CDR3. The trim removed 1 base at V and 8 bases at J, leaving 6 bases unmatched. The CDR3 protein is CASSLDRGLFDEQFF. The CDR3 nucleotides are TGTGCCAGCAGCTTAGACAGGGGGCTATTTGATGAGCAGTTCTTC.

As regards this clonotype: Possible read error: a much larger clone is one base away. The CDR3 loop is CATSRIGTGGYHEQFF. In DNA form, the CDR3 reads TGTGCCACCAGCAGAATAGGGACAGGGGGGTACCATGAGCAGTTCTTC. The rearrangement uses TRBV15 and TRBJ2-1; the match to TRBD1 covers 11 bases. The CDR3 sequence is 16 residues long. The germline V gene has CDR1 LNHNV and CDR2 YYDKDF (reference sequence). Losses at the gene ends were 2 bases for V and 8 bases for J; bases not matched to a gene: 8.

This clonotype was seen ten or more times. V usage is TRBV4-2 and J usage is TRBJ2-1, with 7 bases matching TRBD2. This CDR3 is built from 15 residues. Looked up from germline, CDR1 is LGHNA and CDR2 is YNFKEQ. After removal of 4 bases from V and 3 bases from J, the junction contained 6 bases not matched to a gene. CDR3 residues: CASSRPGGSYNEQFF. Written as DNA, the CDR3 is TGTGCCAGCAGCCGACCCGGGGGGAGCTACAATGAGCAGTTCTTC.

This clonotype was counted between two and nine times. The V gene is TRBV5-1, the J gene TRBJ1-5; tentatively, D is TRBD1 (6 bases). This CDR3 contains 14 residues. Trimming stripped 5 bases from V and 4 bases from J, with 13 bases between. The germline V gene encodes CDR1 SGHRS and CDR2 YFSETQ. Here the CDR3 DNA reads TGCGCCAGCAGTCCAGGACAGATTAATCAGCCCCAGCATTTT. Protein product: CASSPGQINQPQHF.

The chain couples TRBV18 to TRBJ1-2; the D is unclear. CDR1 and CDR2 (germline): KGHSH, LQKENI. CDR3 length equals 14 residues. Trimming removed 0 bases from V and 4 bases from J, with 9 bases in between. The CDR3 sequence: CASSPPQQIYGYTF. In DNA, the CDR3 is TGTGCCAGCTCACCACCTCAACAGATCTATGGCTACACCTTC.

This clonotype was counted a few times. V and J are TRBV6-1 and TRBJ1-3; possible D gene TRBD1, 5 bases. V lost 8 bases, J lost 2 bases, and 13 bases lay in between. Germline CDR1 MNHNS, CDR2 SASEGT. The CDR3 is made up of 14 amino acids. CDR3 coding DNA: TGTGCCAGCGGTCAGGGTTTTACTGGAAACACCATATATTTT. Translated: CASGQGFTGNTIYF.

The table lists this clonotype with a few counts. The chain joins TRBV4-3 to TRBJ2-1, with D possibly matching TRBD2 (5 bases). The CDR3 contains 16 residues. Germline V CDR1 and CDR2: LGHNA, YSLEER. Deletions cut 4 bases from V and 5 bases from J, with 18 bases between. The CDR3 DNA is TGCGCCAGCAGCCTTTGGCGGGTCTCCACCAACAATGAGCAGTTCTTC. Encoded protein: CASSLWRVSTNNEQFF.

J is TRBJ2-1 and V is TRBV10-1; 12 positions match TRBD2. Germline-derived CDR1 and CDR2 are WNHNN and SYGVQD (reference sequence). The CDR3 has 15 residues. V was pared by 3 bases and J by 10 bases, with 7 bases of the junction left unmatched. In nucleotides, the CDR3 is TGCGCCAGCAGTGACACTAGCGGGGGGTCCGGGGAGCAGTTCTTC. Its translation: CASSDTSGGSGEQFF.

This chain uses TRBV20-1 with TRBJ2-2; 9 positions agree with TRBD2. The length of the CDR3 is 14 residues. Germline lookup yields CDR1 DFQATT and CDR2 SNEGSKA (reference sequence). Unmatched junction bases numbered 11, after V lost 8 bases and J lost 7 bases. CDR3 sequence reads: CSLRAGGPGGELFF. CDR3 nucleotide sequence: TGCAGTCTTAGGGCGGGAGGGCCAGGCGGGGAGCTGTTTTTT.

This clonotype was picked up a small number of times. V is TRBV5-1 and J is TRBJ2-4; no definite D call. Trimming cost V 1 base and J 6 bases, with 8 bases left between them. The CDR3 is 13 residues long. Germline V lookup: CDR1 SGHRS, CDR2 YFSETQ. In DNA, the CDR3 is TGCGCCAGCAGCTTGCACAGCTTAAACATTCAGTACTTC. The encoded protein is CASSLHSLNIQYF. The full variable domain, completed using reference TRBV5-1 and TRBJ2-4, is KAGVTQTPRYLIKTRGQQVTLSCSPISGHRSVSWYQQTPGQGLQFLFEYFSETQRNKGNFPGRFSGRQFSNSRSEMNVSTLELGDSALYLCASSLHSLNIQYFGAGTRLSVL.

This clonotype was observed many times. This chain connects TRBV4-3 to TRBJ2-5; perhaps TRBD1 as D (6 bases). Germline V gene lookup returns CDR1 LGHNA and CDR2 YSLEER. Trimming stripped 1 base from V and 5 bases from J, with 8 bases between. The CDR3 totals 13 residues. Here the CDR3 DNA reads TGCGCCAGCAGCCAAGCTAGGGGGGAGACCCAGTACTTC. Amino acid sequence: CASSQARGETQYF.

The chain is built from TRBV6-2 or TRBV6-3 and TRBJ1-1; D is ambiguous. The CDR3 is 16 residues long. The germline V gene has CDR1 MNHEY and CDR2 SVGEGT. V was trimmed by 6 bases and J by 4 bases, leaving 21 bases between them. CDR3 amino acids: CASSPPTGRTSTEAFF. CDR3 nucleotides: TGTGCCAGCAGCCCCCCGACGGGTAGGACTAGCACTGAAGCTTTCTTT.

Only a few counts were recorded for this clonotype. The CDR3 reads CASRGQGGEQYF. The CDR3 coding sequence is TGTGCCAGCAGGGGGCAAGGAGGGGAGCAGTACTTC. The chain is built from TRBV28 and TRBJ2-7; a weak D match, TRBD2 (6 bases). V was cut by 6 bases and J by 7 bases, with 13 bases left in between. CDR3 length equals 12 residues. Germline CDR1 and CDR2: MDHEN and SYDVKM.

The V gene is TRBV9, the J gene TRBJ2-1, with TRBD2 identical over 7 bases. The V gene's germline CDR1 is SGDLS and CDR2 YYNGEE. V lost 0 bases to trimming and J lost 9 bases; unmatched junction nucleotides: 9. This CDR3 has 15 amino acids. CDR3 in DNA: TGTGCCAGCAGCGTAGGGGACGGGAGGACCACTGAGCAGTTCTTC. It is translated as CASSVGDGRTTEQFF.

This clonotype was counted many times. The gene calls are TRBV10-3 and TRBJ2-2; 10 positions match TRBD1. V was clipped by 6 bases and J by 1 base; unmatched bases: 8. The length of the CDR3 is 17 residues. Germline values: CDR1 ENHRY, CDR2 SYGVKD. The DNA for the CDR3 is TGTGCCATCAGAACGACAGGGGGCGACGGGAACACCGGGGAGCTGTTTTTT. Protein product: CAIRTTGGDGNTGELFF.

The CDR3: CASSLESTYRLSSNQPQHF. CDR3 DNA: TGCGCCAGCAGCTTGGAATCTACTTACAGGCTCTCAAGCAATCAGCCCCAGCATTTT. The chain uses TRBV5-1 and TRBJ1-5; D might be TRBD1 (5 bases). The CDR3 has 19 residues. Trimming shortened V by 0 bases and J by 1 base, and 20 bases separated the two germline ends. Germline V gene sequence: CDR1 SGHRS, CDR2 YFSETQ.

This chain uses TRBV4-1 with TRBJ2-1; D gene ambiguous. Trimming took off 3 bases at V and 9 bases at J, with 12 bases between the two ends. Germline lookup yields CDR1 MGHRA and CDR2 YSYEKL. The CDR3 has 13 amino acids. The CDR3 DNA is TGCGCCAGCAGCCATCTTCCTAGATCTGAGCAGTTCTTC. This translates into CASSHLPRSEQFF.

The chain combines TRBV9 with TRBJ2-1; no clear D gene. Deletions cut 1 base from V and 0 bases from J, with 8 bases between. Germline CDR1 and CDR2: SGDLS and YYNGEE. The CDR3 totals 15 residues. This CDR3 reads CASSVWQSSYNEQFF. CDR3 nucleotide sequence: TGTGCCAGCAGCGTATGGCAGTCCTCCTACAATGAGCAGTTCTTC.

The J gene is TRBJ2-1, the V gene TRBV12-3 or TRBV12-4, with 7 bases matching TRBD2. This CDR3 spans 13 amino acids. J lost 5 bases, V lost 6 bases, and 4 bases had no gene match. CDR3 bases: TGTGCCAGCAGCGTAGCGGGCAACAATGAGCAGTTCTTC. This encodes CASSVAGNNEQFF.

This clonotype has more than one count but fewer than ten. V is TRBV4-2 and J is TRBJ2-3; D unresolved. Looked up from germline, CDR1 is LGHNA and CDR2 is YNFKEQ. The length of the CDR3 is 15 residues. The V gene lost 0 bases and the J gene lost 0 bases, with 7 bases spanning the gap. The CDR3 spells CASSQDAKSTDTQYF. Written as DNA, the CDR3 is TGTGCCAGCAGCCAAGATGCCAAAAGCACAGATACGCAGTATTTT.

The V call is TRBV18, the J call TRBJ2-1; D is uncertain. The germline gives CDR1 KGHSH, CDR2 LQKENI. The CDR3 has 15 residues. Trimming stripped 3 bases from V and 6 bases from J, with 15 bases between. The DNA of the CDR3 is TGTGCCAGCTCACCGCTGAGGAACCCGTCCAATGAGCAGTTCTTC. This translates into CASSPLRNPSNEQFF.

This clonotype showed up just a few times. V gene TRBV9 combines with J gene TRBJ1-1, with no clear D. The germline CDR1 and CDR2 sequences are SGDLS and YYNGEE. V lost 4 bases and J lost 4, with 17 bases in between. The CDR3 runs 15 residues. The CDR3 DNA is TGTGCCAGCAGCACCCAGCATAGGTGGGGCACTGAAGCTTTCTTT. Protein product: CASSTQHRWGTEAFF.

The J gene is TRBJ1-1, the V gene TRBV6-2 or TRBV6-3, with 8 nucleotides matching TRBD1. The CDR3 has 12 residues. With 5 bases clipped from V and 7 bases from J, the junction kept 3 bases outside the gene matches. CDR1 is MNHEY, CDR2 SVGEGT, per germline. CDR3 loop: CASSRGTGEAFF. The CDR3 coding sequence is TGTGCCAGCAGTAGAGGGACAGGTGAAGCTTTCTTT.

This clonotype was counted a few times. The V call is TRBV20-1, the J call TRBJ1-4; D remains ambiguous. Trimming cost V 1 base and J 4 bases, with 13 bases left between them. Germline V CDR1 and CDR2: DFQATT, SNEGSKA (reference sequence). The CDR3 loop spans 15 amino acids. Written as DNA, the CDR3 is TGCAGTGCTAGAGGGGATGGGAGGTATAATGAAAAACTGTTTTTT. It codes for CSARGDGRYNEKLFF.

Notes on this clonotype: Sequence at one end of the junction differs from germline and may be a read error. The V and J genes are TRBV18 and TRBJ1-1, with D unresolved. Germline V lookup: CDR1 KGHSH, CDR2 LQKENI. This CDR3 is built from 13 residues. CDR3 in amino acids: CAISLTGGTEAFF. CDR3 DNA sequence: TGTGCCATCTCACTTACCGGAGGGACTGAAGCTTTCTTT.

V usage is TRBV5-1 and J usage is TRBJ2-5, with D possibly matching TRBD1 (5 bases). V was clipped by 1 base and J by 1 base, with 8 bases between them. Germline loops: CDR1 SGHRS, CDR2 YFSETQ. CDR3 length: 14 amino acids. The CDR3 sequence: CASSLSQGQETQYF. The CDR3 DNA follows: TGCGCCAGCAGCTTGTCCCAGGGCCAAGAGACCCAGTACTTC.

This sequence joins TRBV12-3 or TRBV12-4 and TRBJ1-2; tentatively, D is TRBD1 (5 bases). V lost 6 bases and J lost 9, with 11 bases in between. The CDR3 runs 11 residues. This chain's CDR3 is CASSRDSSYTF. Written as DNA, the CDR3 is TGTGCCAGCAGCCGGGACTCCAGCTACACCTTC.

The chain employs TRBV6-1 and TRBJ1-6; 8 bases agree with TRBD1. The trim removed 5 bases at V and 10 bases at J, leaving 7 bases unmatched. Germline values: CDR1 MNHNS, CDR2 SASEGT. The CDR3 consists of 14 residues. The CDR3 sequence: CASSQTGAGSPLHF. The CDR3 DNA reads TGTGCCAGCAGTCAGACAGGGGCTGGCTCACCCCTCCACTTT.

Only a few counts were recorded for this clonotype. The rearrangement uses TRBV4-1 and TRBJ1-5; perhaps TRBD1 as D (6 bases). The germline V gene encodes CDR1 MGHRA and CDR2 YSYEKL. This CDR3 region has 13 residues. Between the trimmed V and J ends, which lost 5 bases and 7 bases, there was a span of 12 bases. The CDR3 here is CASSEQGPQPQHF. The CDR3 DNA reads TGCGCCAGCAGCGAACAGGGACCCCAGCCCCAGCATTTT.